One and the same sample provided the 3 T cell receptor beta chains below, sequenced in a study of CD8+ T cells in alopecia areata. cDNA reverse transcribed from extracted RNA served as the sequencing template. Method: immunoSEQ multiplex PCR; TCRdb's copy keeps in-frame clones and lacks some. The data hold more than 85,000 clones, with roughly two fifths observed a single time. Sequenced input: CD4+ T cells sorted from blood. The receptors shown here come from a human donor with alopecia areata.

The chain employs TRBV12-5 and TRBJ2-1, with D possibly being TRBD1 or TRBD2 (6 bases each). CDR3 length: 15 residues. V gave up 3 bases and J gave up 7 bases, with 16 bases separating them. Germline V CDR1 and CDR2: LGHNT, FRNRAP. The CDR3 sequence: CASGFGQVGGNEQFF. In DNA, the CDR3 is TGTGCTAGTGGTTTTGGGCAGGTAGGGGGGAATGAGCAGTTCTTC.

This clone was found a few times. The rearrangement links TRBV29-1 to TRBJ2-5; 9 nucleotides line up with TRBD1. Germline assignment: CDR1 SQVTM and CDR2 ANQGSEA. The junction had 10 bases not matched to a gene; V was cut back by 3 bases and J by 5 bases. The CDR3 is 15 residues long. The CDR3 here is CSVDLPADRGETQYF. The CDR3 coding sequence is TGCAGCGTTGATCTTCCCGCCGACAGGGGGGAGACCCAGTACTTC.

The chain combines TRBV15 with TRBJ2-5; no reliable D call. The CDR3 covers 12 residues. The germline V and J ends were trimmed by 4 bases and 4 bases, with 7 bases remaining between them. Germline V CDR1 and CDR2: LNHNV, YYDKDF (reference sequence). CDR3 protein: CATSTLSETQYF. In DNA form, the CDR3 reads TGTGCCACCAGCACACTTTCAGAGACCCAGTACTTC. Complete variable domain (other parts from reference TRBV15 and TRBJ2-5): DAMVIQNPRYQVTQFGKPVTLSCSQTLNHNVMYWYQQKSSQAPKLLFHYYDKDFNNEADTPDNFQSRRPNTSFCFLDIRSPGLGDTAMYLCATSTLSETQYFGPGTRLLVL.